A selection of T cell receptor beta chains follows, all from one sample in a study of blood T cell repertoires in COVID-19. This table comes from immunoSEQ multiplex PCR, and its TCRdb copy is limited to in-frame clones, with some not included. The sample holds about half a million clones, roughly 89% seen once. Sequencing input: peripheral blood. Receptors originate from a man younger than 35 with COVID-19, enrolled during active disease. CDR3s include the opening cysteine and the closing phenylalanine or tryptophan.

CDR3aa | j_gene | v_gene
CASSPSGTSDRPYEQYF | TRBJ2-7 | TRBV18
CASSYSWGGDSPLHF | TRBJ1-6 | TRBV6-5
CASSRTGDNQPQHF | TRBJ1-5 | TRBV6-5
CASSSPAGSRETQYF | TRBJ2-5 | TRBV5-4
CASSLGWAGLDTQYF | TRBJ2-3 | TRBV5-1
CATRTGGTGELFF | TRBJ2-2 | TRBV5-1
CASSLNGESTDTQYF | TRBJ2-3 | TRBV5-1
CASSEGGSTEAFF | TRBJ1-1 | TRBV10-1
CASSLGAPRGDEQYF | TRBJ2-7 | TRBV5-4
CAWSMGQDSGANVLTF | TRBJ2-6 | TRBV30